This record covers a single TCR beta chain. Its antigen specificity is not known. Base qualities are not provided; no much larger clone lies one nucleotide away. Receptor libraries were prepared by the immunoSEQ multiplex PCR assay. For the multiplex PCR, a mixture combining 60 forward primers for TCR Vbeta segments and 13 reverse primers for TCR Jbeta segments was used. A multiplex PCR assay on genomic DNA amplified the CDR3 region of rearranged TCR beta genes. The amplified TCR beta libraries were sequenced on the Illumina HiSeq System as 87-base-pair reads. The original methods were these. A later analysis tallied 75 million to 95 million unique TCR beta chains across the 666 repertoires, and some 10 million of those chains were shared by two or more donors. Raw reads were error-corrected and collapsed into unique sequences by a nearest-neighbor algorithm in which closely related sequences were merged to remove PCR and sequencing errors. Alignment of CDR3 sequences to IMGT reference sequences was used to assign V, D and J gene segments. For a sequence to be retained, a match of at least six nucleotides was required to both a V gene segment and a J gene segment. Rearrangements were called productive when the CDR3 lacked stop codons and stayed in frame with V and J; all others were non-productive. Following IMGT convention, CDR3 was defined as the stretch from the second conserved V-encoded cysteine to the conserved J-encoded phenylalanine. The earlier analysis of about 610 of the donors excluded any sequence lacking an unambiguous match to a single V gene segment. An earlier analysis of several hundred of the donors classified V segments as functional when productive rearrangements were above 56.7% and as segregating when the standard deviation between donors was above 5%. A statistical classification framework was developed to diagnose cytomegalovirus status using the catalog of TCR beta chain sequences. V and J gene assignment, in a later analysis, came from comparing TCR nucleotide sequences with IMGT/GENE-DB human TR gene sequences. In a later analysis, CDR3 sequences and most-parsimonious VDJ recombination scenarios were assigned using the TCRdist pipeline. A later analysis defined each TCR beta chain by its CDR3 amino acid sequence plus V-gene family, and excluded reads lacking a unique V-gene family. In a later analysis, 500 to 650 highly shared, low-generation-probability nucleotide sequences were removed to address suspected cross-contamination and a sequencing artifact. In a later analysis, a clonal expansion index for each public chain was calculated from normalized within-repertoire ranks of inferred template counts. In a later analysis, generation probabilities were computed using a VDJ recombination model fitted to out-of-frame rearrangements, and the results were checked against IGoR. A later analysis scored TCR-TCR, TCR-HLA and TCR-CMV co-occurrence with hypergeometric tests, applying a repertoire-size bias correction to TCR pairs. To estimate false discovery rates, a later analysis permuted the HLA or CMV assignments 20 times. In a later analysis, co-occurring TCRs were grouped with DBSCAN, and TCRdist sequence similarity was added when clustering was performed within HLA-allele-positive subsets. Repertoires with fewer than 30,000 or more than 120,000 public chains were left out of co-occurrence clustering, as were five repertoires with anomalous nucleotide sharing. Held by TCRdb, this immuneACCESS table contains in-frame sequences only and omits some clones. Under half of the omission traces to an unresolved V gene where checked; the cause of the rest is unknown. D and trimming were read from the DNA, whereas the V and J calls and clone size are those reported in that table. Present in this sample are around 200,000 clones, under 85% of which were seen just once. 3.1% of the sample goes to the ten largest clones.

The record originates from a study of cytomegalovirus exposure and HLA in healthy donors (dated by TCRdb to 2017 to 2019). Regarding the study in general: According to an earlier analysis of a few hundred of the donors, about 170 million T cells yielded 117 million unique TCR beta sequences and approximately 300 Gb of sequence data. About 280 gigabases of sequencing data and 70 million to 95 million unique TCR sequences made up an early release that covered approximately 650 HLA-typed donors. Of the roughly 400 genotyped donors, over 65% fell in the genetic ancestry cluster associated with self-reported Caucasian donors. The aim of the study was to test whether cataloging public T cell receptors could identify signatures of past pathogen exposure. The study profiled the T cell repertoires of about 640 subjects by immunosequencing and related them to cytomegalovirus serostatus. Besides the first cohort of hundreds of subjects, a separate validation cohort made up of about 120 different subjects was used. The study combined high-throughput TCR immunosequencing, statistical association of individual TCRs with disease status, and machine learning to predict cytomegalovirus infection status. A later analysis re-analyzed previously published TCR beta repertoires from 666 donors and added high-resolution HLA genotyping to study TCR occurrence patterns. The later analysis used no new phenotypic data to find candidate immune exposures, relying instead on TCR beta sequences and their occurrence across donors. An earlier analysis of 587 of the donors used high-throughput TCR beta sequencing to judge whether each TCR beta V gene segment behaved as functional or pseudogenic. Donor age, sex, ethnicity and CMV serostatus were compiled together with the repertoire data. Genome-wide SNP genotypes for about three fifths of the roughly 670 donors were used in a later genetic analysis, which treated that subset as a discovery cohort. Every repertoire in the discovery cohort had been generated on one and the same sequencing platform. HLA typing covered class I and class II loci at four-digit resolution. Typing coverage varied by locus: roughly 620-640 donors for A, B, C, DRB1 and DQB1; 500 to 550 for DQA1; more than 600 for DPA1; under 490 for DPB1. Roughly 5 DR-DQ haplotypes were handled as single units for association and clustering, since linkage in the cohort was strong. Among 398 genotyped donors of the cohort, an average of approximately 240,000 unique TCR beta nucleotide sequences were sequenced per donor, roughly a sixth of them non-productive.

The research as a whole found: Broadly in line with IMGT annotations, most TCR beta V segments showed up in productive rearrangements about 87% or about 30% of the time in an earlier analysis of 587 of the donors. Because HLA typing was missing for some donors at each locus, association tests included only the typed subset. A few of the identified cytomegalovirus-associated TCR beta chains were confirmed in vitro to be specific for cytomegalovirus antigens. A further reported finding was that TCR beta sequences accurately predicted the HLA-A and HLA-B alleles for most subjects in the first cohort. In a later analysis, TCR association rates were found to vary across HLA loci, with the most associated TCRs seen for DRB1 alleles and the fewest for HLA-C alleles. A later analysis reported that several top co-occurrence clusters appeared linked to parvovirus B19, influenza, CMV and Epstein-Barr virus. Compared with equally common non-associated chains, HLA-associated TCR beta chains in a later analysis were more clonally expanded and had lower generation probabilities. In a later genetic analysis, a missense DCLRE1C variant was associated with V-gene and J-gene trimming of TCR beta chains, and the association was replicated in an independent cohort. Most TCR sequences were observed very rarely across donors, whereas some public TCRs were present in many individuals. Specific HLA alleles were associated with over 15,000 TCR beta sequences at a false discovery rate of 0.05 in a later analysis. Roughly uniform sequencing depth across donors was assumed in presence/absence analyses, although this assumption may not hold. Correlated functional status among segregating V segments might be attributable to linkage disequilibrium, but an unknown experimental factor could not be ruled out. A group of highly shared sequence variants was considered likely to be a technical artifact of the sequencing pipeline. The only immune exposure information available for the cohort was CMV serostatus. When HLA alleles, especially DR and DQ, strongly co-occurred, TCR associations were difficult to assign to individual alleles. The earlier analysis of some 560 of the donors excluded around 17 rarely observed V segments, including chromosome 9 orphons, because counts were too low. According to a later genetic analysis, donors in an Asian-associated ancestry cluster had fewer N-insertions in productive TCRs than the approximately 700-donor mean. The study gave a list of 150 to 200 TCR beta chains associated with cytomegalovirus. Cytomegalovirus status was reported to be diagnosed by the classifier with high specificity and sensitivity in both the original and validation cohorts. A later analysis found that most CMV-associated TCR beta chains appeared HLA-restricted, with HLA associations seemingly driven largely by CMV exposure. The authors suggested that the approach could potentially be extended to other disease states and immunological phenotypes. Only TCR beta chains were sequenced in this cohort, and the absence of alpha or paired-chain data limited detectable features.

The cohort was made up of about 670 healthy bone marrow donors. Cohort members were all nominally healthy when sampled, although unrecorded immune exposures were likely present. The donor was CMV seronegative and was included in the group of under 450 seronegative cohort members. A peripheral blood sample was provided by each donor, and peripheral blood mononuclear cells were used for TCR beta sequencing. Genomic DNA extraction from the blood cell samples was performed with the Qiagen DNeasy Blood Extraction Kit. The sequence was obtained from a female donor in good health and CMV-seronegative. The sequenced sample was PBMCs.

This receptor has the CDR3 CASSFYYGGITDTQYF. The DNA sequence is TGTGCCAGCAGCTTTTATTATGGGGGGATCACAGATACGCAGTATTTT. This chain joins TRBV13 to TRBJ2-3; 6 matching bases give a weak D call of TRBD2. CDR1 and CDR2, looked up from the germline V gene (reference sequence), are PRHDT and FYEKMQ. Including the terminal cysteine and phenylalanine, the CDR3 comprises 16 residues. CDR3 DNA is the only sequence kept; it has 48 bases, read in frame from the first base. Trimming at the junction amounts to 3 bases on V and 2 bases on J, and the germline ends lie 15 bases apart.